This T cell receptor (beta chain) was recorded in a study of blood T cell repertoires in COVID-19. Assay: immunoSEQ multiplex PCR; the TCRdb copy retains only in-frame clones and omits some. The profile shows about 130,000 clones, about 86% of them singletons. The CDR3 sequence is 15 residues long. Germline CDR1 MDHEN, CDR2 SYDVKM. The V gene lost 6 bases and the J gene lost 5 bases, with 17 bases spanning the gap. The receptor's source is a man aged 50-59 years who had recovered from COVID-19. V is TRBV28 and J is TRBJ1-5, with unresolved D. Sequenced sample: PBMCs or T cells enriched from blood (not recorded which). CDR3 region: CASSPRRDTDQPQHF. The CDR3 nucleotides are TGTGCCAGCAGCCCGAGGAGGGATACTGATCAGCCCCAGCATTTT. Full variable domain (remainder filled in from reference TRBV28 and TRBJ1-5): DVKVTQSSRYLVKRTGEKVFLECVQDMDHENMFWYRQDPGLGLRLIYFSYDVKMKEKGDIPEGYSVSREKKERFSLILESASTNQTSMYLCASSPRRDTDQPQHFGDGTRLSIL.